This is a list of T cell receptor beta chains from one sample in a study of cytomegalovirus exposure and HLA in healthy donors. The table came from immunoSEQ multiplex PCR; TCRdb's copy has only in-frame clones and leaves some out. The repertoire holds 95,000 to 150,000 clones, more than 65% seen once, with more than 1.4% in the top ten. The sequencing sample was made of PBMCs. These receptors originate from a woman aged 18-35 years in good health and CMV-seronegative. Both conserved end residues are part of each CDR3. D genes are given only for firm matches. Some rows mark clone size as missing; the rest say once, few, many or name a class of expanded clone.

clone_size	v_call	j_call	d_call	cdr3_nt	cdr3_aa
.	TRBV10-3	TRBJ1-2	.	TGTGCCATCAGTGTGATGGACAGCCCCAACTATGGCTACACCTTC	CAISVMDSPNYGYTF
.	TRBV21-1	TRBJ2-7	.	TGTGCCAGCAGCATTCCGGGACAGGGGGACGAGCAGTACTTC	CASSIPGQGDEQYF
.	TRBV5-1	TRBJ2-1	TRBD2	TGCGCCAGCAGACTGACTAGCGGGACTGAGGACAATGAGCAGTTCTTC	CASRLTSGTEDNEQFF
.	TRBV25-1	TRBJ2-7	.	TGTGCCAGCAGTGACCGTTCCCCCTACGAGCAGTACTTC	CASSDRSPYEQYF
.	TRBV18	TRBJ2-7	.	TGTGCCAGCTCACCAACAGGTCAAATGAAATTATACGAGCAGTACTTC	CASSPTGQMKLYEQYF
.	TRBV12-5	TRBJ2-1	.	TGTGCTAGTGGTTTGGACAGTCTGGGAGGAAATGAGCAGTTCTTC	CASGLDSLGGNEQFF
few	TRBV9	TRBJ2-2	TRBD2	TGTGCCAGCAGCGTAGAGGCTAGCGGGACGAACACCGGGGAGCTGTTTTTT	CASSVEASGTNTGELFF
few	TRBV13	TRBJ1-1	.	TGTGCCAGCAGCTCCCGGGTCCTGAACACTGAAGCTTTCTTT	CASSSRVLNTEAFF
.	TRBV5-4	TRBJ1-6	TRBD1	TGTGCCAGCAAATATAAGGGGGCGCCCTATAATTCACCCCTCCACTTT	CASKYKGAPYNSPLHF
.	TRBV30	TRBJ2-1	TRBD2	TGCGGGACTAGCGATATATCGGGCTACAATGAGCAGTTCTTC	CGTSDISGYNEQFF
.	TRBV2	TRBJ1-1	.	TGTGCCAGCAGTGAAAACGGCCAGGGGAAGCCTGAAGCTTTCTTT	CASSENGQGKPEAFF
once	TRBV28	TRBJ2-3	TRBD2	TGTGCCAGCAAGGCGGGGGGAGGGCCCACAGATACGCAGTATTTT	CASKAGGGPTDTQYF
.	TRBV7-8	TRBJ2-1	.	TGTGCCAGCAGCCGACTAGGGAATGAGCAGTTCTTC	CASSRLGNEQFF
.	TRBV9	TRBJ2-3	TRBD1	TGTGCCAGCAGCGCTCCGGTACAGGGGGAGGATACGCAGTATTTT	CASSAPVQGEDTQYF
.	TRBV5-4	TRBJ2-7	.	TGTGCCAGCAGCTTGCCGTCTCGGGGGGAGCAGTACTTC	CASSLPSRGEQYF
.	TRBV4-1	TRBJ2-1	.	TGCGCCAGCAGCCACCCTAGCGCCCTCTCCTACAATGAGCAGTTCTTC	CASSHPSALSYNEQFF
once	TRBV7-8	TRBJ1-3	.	TGTGCCAGCAGCTTTGCCAGGGATGGAAACACCATATATTTT	CASSFARDGNTIYF
few	TRBV7-9	TRBJ2-7	.	TGTGCCAGCAGCTTAGTAAGGAGCTCCTACGAGCAGTACTTC	CASSLVRSSYEQYF
.	TRBV18	TRBJ2-7	.	TGTGCCAGCTCACCACTTTTAACAGCCGAGCAGTACTTC	CASSPLLTAEQYF
.	TRBV7-2	TRBJ2-7	TRBD1	TGTGCCAGCAGCGGGGACAGGGAAAACGAGCAGTACTTC	CASSGDRENEQYF
.	TRBV7-8	TRBJ1-5	.	TGTGCCAGCAGCTTAGGGGCGAATCAGCCCCAGCATTTT	CASSLGANQPQHF
.	TRBV4-2	TRBJ1-3	TRBD1	TGTGCCAGCAGCCATCGTCCGGGACAGGGGACTGGAAACACCATATATTTT	CASSHRPGQGTGNTIYF